The clone carrying this T cell receptor beta chain showed up just once. Antigen unknown. The data are from a study of CD8 T cells in Susac syndrome. General study points: Susac-specific public clones found in total CD8+ repertoires numbered 15 to 20, and those in CD8+ TEMRA repertoires numbered several.

An amount of RNA that ranged from roughly 0.5 to 1 ug was reverse transcribed with random hexamers. Each CDR3 protein gets one entry after TCRdb re-called the immunoSEQ multiplex PCR reads with MiXCR. The data contain 84,000 or so distinct CDR3 sequences, roughly 94% of them singletons. Per germline, CDR1 GTSNPN and CDR2 SVGIG (reference sequence). This CDR3 contains 12 residues. V was shortened by 0 bases and J by 4 bases, with 6 bases between the two germline ends. Negative isolation was applied to CD8+ and CD4+ T cells, and FACS enrichment was applied to TEMRA cells. The TCR originated in a human donor with Susac syndrome. The chain combines TRBV30 with TRBJ2-5; D is ambiguous. Sequenced material: CD8+ T cells from PBMCs. CDR3 sequence reads: CAWSVARETQYF. The CDR3 coding sequence is TGTGCCTGGAGTGTAGCCAGAGAGACCCAGTACTTC.